This record looks at one TCR beta chain sequence and its context. This record belongs to a study of blood T cell repertoires in COVID-19. About the study: The analysed material was cDNA or gDNA that came from T cells, B-cell-depleted T cells, or PBMCs.

Here immunoSEQ multiplex PCR was the method, and the copy in TCRdb shows in-frame clones only, minus some. The sample holds 250,000 to 300,000 clones; roughly nine tenths are singletons and the top ten take 1.5% to 2%. Participants were aged about 18 to 89 years from around 24 US areas. Researchers sorted participants into cohorts using their self-reported clinical history. Cohort 3 recovered donors had two negative PCRs, clearance, or symptom resolution. Sequenced input: PBMCs or T cells enriched from blood (not recorded which). This clonotype was obtained from a woman aged 55-75 years who had recovered from COVID-19.

In nucleotides, the CDR3 is TGCGCCAGCAGCTGGGGGGACAGGGACGATGAAAAACTGTTTTTT. This gives the protein CASSWGDRDDEKLFF. The chain joins TRBV5-1 to TRBJ1-4, with TRBD1 identical over 9 bases. CDR1 and CDR2 (germline): SGHRS, YFSETQ. The junction had 6 bases not matched to a gene; V was cut back by 3 bases and J by 6 bases. The CDR3 runs to 15 residues. Filled out from reference TRBV5-1 and TRBJ1-4, the complete variable domain reads KAGVTQTPRYLIKTRGQQVTLSCSPISGHRSVSWYQQTPGQGLQFLFEYFSETQRNKGNFPGRFSGRQFSNSRSEMNVSTLELGDSALYLCASSWGDRDDEKLFFGSGTQLSVL.